The 27 T cell receptor beta chains given below trace back to one sample, sequenced in a study of blood T cell repertoires in COVID-19. Sequencing was performed with immunoSEQ multiplex PCR; in TCRdb, only in-frame clones are kept and a portion is missing. This table holds approximately 180,000 clones, roughly 87% found once. Sequencing input: peripheral blood. These receptors came from a man between 60 and 75 years old with active or convalescent COVID-19.

This clone was found a few times. V is TRBV4-2 and J is TRBJ1-2; unclear D gene. CDR1 is LGHNA, CDR2 YNFKEQ, per germline. V dropped 4 bases and J dropped 8 bases, with 8 bases sitting between them. This CDR3 comprises 11 residues. This CDR3 reads CASSPPYGYTF. The DNA for the CDR3 is TGTGCCAGCAGCCCCCCCTACGGCTACACCTTC.

This clone was counted a single time. V usage is TRBV9 and J usage is TRBJ2-1; D is possibly TRBD2 (5 bases). Germline CDR1 is SGDLS and CDR2 is YYNGEE. V was clipped by 1 base and J by 8 bases, with 13 bases between them. This CDR3 is 14 amino acids long. CDR3 loop: CASSVSNGVHEQFF. In DNA form, the CDR3 reads TGTGCCAGCAGCGTATCTAACGGGGTCCATGAGCAGTTCTTC.

The chain recombines TRBV15 with TRBJ1-1; TRBD1 agrees at 11 bases. Per the germline V gene, CDR1 is LNHNV and CDR2 is YYDKDF (reference sequence). The V segment lost 7 bases and the J segment 4 bases; nucleotides outside the gene matches: 8. CDR3 size: 15 residues. The CDR3 DNA is TGTGCCACCACCTCGGACAGGGGGCTGGGCACTGAAGCTTTCTTT. Encoded protein: CATTSDRGLGTEAFF. Looking up the rest from reference TRBV15 and TRBJ1-1 gives the full variable domain: DAMVIQNPRYQVTQFGKPVTLSCSQTLNHNVMYWYQQKSSQAPKLLFHYYDKDFNNEADTPDNFQSRRPNTSFCFLDIRSPGLGDTAMYLCATTSDRGLGTEAFFGQGTRLTVV.

The chain joins TRBV11-2 to TRBJ2-1, with D unclear. This CDR3 has 14 residues. V was shortened by 2 bases and J by 0 bases, with 5 bases between the two germline ends. Germline V lookup: CDR1 SGHAT, CDR2 FQNNGV. CDR3 sequence: CASSLTYSYNEQFF. The DNA of the CDR3 is TGTGCCAGCAGCTTAACATACTCCTACAATGAGCAGTTCTTC.

This chain uses TRBV18 with TRBJ1-1; TRBD1 matches 9 bases. Trimming took 3 bases from V and 5 from J; bases not matched to a gene: 4. The CDR3 extends over 14 amino acids. The V gene's germline CDR1 is KGHSH and CDR2 LQKENI. The CDR3 loop is CASSPLDRGTEAFF. Written as DNA, the CDR3 is TGTGCCAGCTCACCCCTCGACAGGGGGACTGAAGCTTTCTTT.

CDR3 bases: TGTGCCAGCAGCTTAGCGGGGGGGATTGAGCAGTTCTTC. The encoded protein is CASSLAGGIEQFF. This chain joins TRBV11-3 and TRBJ2-1; 8 bases are a match to TRBD2. Looked up from germline, CDR1 is SGHNT and CDR2 is YENEEA. V trimming: 1 base; J trimming: 9 bases; junction bases outside the gene matches: 2. The CDR3 length is 13 residues.

The chain combines TRBV28 with TRBJ1-6, with 8 bases matching TRBD1. Germline V gene lookup returns CDR1 MDHEN and CDR2 SYDVKM. The CDR3 spans 13 residues. CDR3: CATRQGSNSPLHF. Here the CDR3 DNA reads TGTGCAACCAGACAGGGGTCGAATTCACCCCTCCACTTT.

The gene calls are TRBV11-2 and TRBJ2-1, with 11 bases matching TRBD2. Unmatched junction bases numbered 8, after V lost 7 bases and J lost 3 bases. The CDR3 runs 16 residues. Germline V gene lookup returns CDR1 SGHAT and CDR2 FQNNGV. CDR3 in DNA: TGTGCCAGCACCCCTACTAGCGGGGGAGGCTACAATGAGCAGTTCTTC. Translation: CASTPTSGGGYNEQFF.

The chain uses TRBV11-3 and TRBJ2-1, with 7 positions matching TRBD2. From germline, CDR1 is SGHNT and CDR2 YENEEA. This CDR3 is built from 15 residues. V dropped 1 base and J dropped 7; count of bases not matched to a gene: 7. CDR3 nucleotide sequence: TGTGCCAGCAGCTTAGGATCCTACGGGGGGAATGAGCAGTTCTTC. Translating gives CASSLGSYGGNEQFF.

The chain recombines TRBV7-2 with TRBJ2-3, with TRBD2 identical over 10 bases. The ends lost 4 bases at V and 9 bases at J; junction bases unmatched: 19. Germline loops: CDR1 SGHTA, CDR2 FQGNSA. There are 18 residues in the CDR3. The chain's CDR3 is CASSWRAAGASGGGTQYF. DNA for the CDR3: TGTGCCAGCAGCTGGAGGGCGGCCGGGGCTAGCGGGGGAGGCACGCAGTATTTT.

This clone appeared a single time. This chain links TRBV7-9 with TRBJ2-5, with 8 bases aligning to TRBD2. J gave up 5 bases and V 5 bases, and 4 bases lay outside the gene matches. This CDR3 region has 13 residues. Germline V CDR1 and CDR2: SEHNR, FQNEAQ (reference sequence). As DNA, the CDR3 is TGTGCCAGCAGCCCGGGACTAGAGGAGACCCAGTACTTC. It specifies CASSPGLEETQYF. Based on the CDR3 plus reference TRBV7-9 and TRBJ2-5, the full variable domain is DTGVSQNPRHKITKRGQNVTFRCDPISEHNRLYWYRQTLGQGPEFLTYFQNEAQLEKSRLLSDRFSAERPKGSFSTLEIQRTEQGDSAMYLCASSPGLEETQYFGPGTRLLVL.

The CDR3: CASSGTGMNTEAFF. The CDR3 DNA is TGTGCCAGCAGTGGGACAGGGATGAACACTGAAGCTTTCTTT. V gene TRBV2 combines with J gene TRBJ1-1, with 8 bases identical to TRBD1. V was pared by 4 bases and J by 0 bases, with 1 base of the junction left unmatched. The CDR3 consists of 14 residues. The V gene's germline CDR1 is SNHLY and CDR2 FYNNEI.

This chain links TRBV20-1 with TRBJ2-1, with 8 bases fitting TRBD2. V was pared by 3 bases and J by 3 bases, with 10 bases of the junction left unmatched. This CDR3 spans 16 amino acids. The germline V gene encodes CDR1 DFQATT and CDR2 SNEGSKA (reference sequence). The CDR3 nucleotides read TGCAGTGCTAGTCCTCCGAGCGGGGGAGACTACAATGAGCAGTTCTTC. As protein: CSASPPSGGDYNEQFF.

The gene calls are TRBV10-2 and TRBJ2-5; 14 bases are shared with TRBD2. CDR1 is WSHSY and CDR2 is SAAADI in the germline V gene. There are 18 residues in the CDR3. V lost 7 bases to trimming and J lost 0 bases; unmatched junction nucleotides: 10. The CDR3 DNA sequence: TGCGCCAGCACCTCCCACGGGACTAGCGGGGGATACCAAGAGACCCAGTACTTC. Protein: CASTSHGTSGGYQETQYF.

The V and J genes are TRBV4-1 and TRBJ2-7, with 9 bases matching TRBD1. V shed 3 bases, J shed 2 bases, and the junction held 5 bases outside the gene matches. The length of the CDR3 is 15 residues. The germline V gene has CDR1 MGHRA and CDR2 YSYEKL. As DNA, the CDR3 is TGCGCCAGCAGCCATTCCGGGACAGGGACCTACGAGCAGTACTTC. Translation gives CASSHSGTGTYEQYF.

This clone showed up just once. The chain links TRBV30 to TRBJ1-3; 7 bases fit TRBD1. The CDR3 is 15 residues long. V shed 2 bases, J shed 0 bases, and the junction held 4 bases outside the gene matches. Germline V gene sequence: CDR1 GTSNPN, CDR2 SVGIG (reference sequence). CDR3 in DNA: TGTGCCTGGAGTCTGGCAGGGGGCTCTGGAAACACCATATATTTT. Protein sequence: CAWSLAGGSGNTIYF.

In nucleotides, the CDR3 is TGTGCCAGCAGCTTAGGACGTAGACAGGGTGGCGAGCAGTACTTC. As protein: CASSLGRRQGGEQYF. The rearrangement joins TRBV13 to TRBJ2-7; 7 bases line up with TRBD1. The CDR3 contains 15 residues. J lost 6 bases, V lost 0 bases, and 8 bases had no gene match. Germline V lookup: CDR1 PRHDT, CDR2 FYEKMQ (reference sequence).

The chain is built from TRBV18 and TRBJ1-4; possible D gene TRBD1, 6 bases. The germline V gene has CDR1 KGHSH and CDR2 LQKENI. The V end lost 6 bases, the J end lost 0 bases, and 8 bases lay between the germline ends. The CDR3 has 14 amino acids. CDR3 protein: CASSKGATNEKLFF. CDR3 nucleotide sequence: TGTGCCAGCTCGAAGGGGGCAACTAATGAAAAACTGTTTTTT.

The genes are TRBV12-3 or TRBV12-4 and TRBJ1-5; D gene uncertain. There are 12 residues in the CDR3. Trimming left V 3 bases short and J 7 bases short, with 7 bases between. For the CDR3, the DNA is TGTGCCAGCAGTTTTAGGAGCCAGCCCCAGCATTTT. Translation gives CASSFRSQPQHF.

The chain combines TRBV25-1 with TRBJ2-7, with D tentatively TRBD2 (5 bases). CDR1 and CDR2 from the germline V gene are MGHDK and SYGVNS. V shed 6 bases and J shed 3 bases, with 9 bases lying between them. The CDR3 length is 12 residues. The CDR3 protein is CASSGDLYEQYF. The CDR3 nucleotides are TGTGCCAGCAGCGGGGATCTCTACGAGCAGTACTTC.

The J gene is TRBJ1-1, the V gene TRBV6-5; 9 nucleotides match TRBD1. In germline, CDR1 is MNHEY, CDR2 SVGAGI. This CDR3 region has 13 residues. With V trimmed by 7 bases and J by 6 bases, 6 bases remained unmatched. CDR3: CASIRTGVAEAFF. The CDR3 bases are TGTGCCAGCATTCGGACAGGGGTTGCTGAAGCTTTCTTT.

The chain uses TRBV10-2 and TRBJ2-5, with 15 bases matching TRBD2. The germline gives CDR1 WSHSY, CDR2 SAAADI. Trimming took 1 base from V and 5 from J; bases not matched to a gene: 8. The CDR3 consists of 18 residues. The CDR3 region is CASSEFRTSGGAGETQYF. CDR3 sequence (DNA): TGCGCCAGCAGTGAGTTTCGGACTAGCGGGGGGGCCGGCGAGACCCAGTACTTC.

The rearrangement joins TRBV12-3 or TRBV12-4 to TRBJ1-4, with D uncertain. The germline V and J ends were trimmed by 7 bases and 11 bases, with 14 bases remaining between them. This CDR3 is built from 12 residues. The CDR3 protein is CASTFGRGKLFF. In nucleotides, the CDR3 is TGTGCCAGCACCTTTGGACGGGGTAAACTGTTTTTT.

V and J are TRBV7-2 and TRBJ1-4; no clear D gene. V gave up 2 bases and J gave up 10 bases, with 20 bases separating them. Looked up from germline, CDR1 is SGHTA and CDR2 is FQGNSA. This CDR3 spans 16 amino acids. The CDR3 DNA reads TGTGCCAGCAGCTTAATGAGCGAGGGTAACGGCGGAAAACTGTTTTTT. Its protein product is CASSLMSEGNGGKLFF.

The chain couples TRBV5-1 to TRBJ2-7; D is unresolved. Germline loops: CDR1 SGHRS, CDR2 YFSETQ. This CDR3 is 15 amino acids long. Trimming removed 2 bases from V and 0 bases from J, with 12 bases in between. Here the CDR3 DNA reads TGCGCCAGCAGCTTTGGGCAGCTATTCTCCTACGAGCAGTACTTC. Its translation: CASSFGQLFSYEQYF.

The genes are TRBV5-1 and TRBJ2-2; D not resolved. The germline V gene encodes CDR1 SGHRS and CDR2 YFSETQ. The CDR3 covers 13 residues. V lost 0 bases to trimming and J lost 6 bases, with 6 bases between them. CDR3 protein: CASSLDSPGELFF. The CDR3 DNA reads TGCGCCAGCAGCTTGGACAGTCCCGGGGAGCTGTTTTTT. Full variable domain (remainder filled in from reference TRBV5-1 and TRBJ2-2): KAGVTQTPRYLIKTRGQQVTLSCSPISGHRSVSWYQQTPGQGLQFLFEYFSETQRNKGNFPGRFSGRQFSNSRSEMNVSTLELGDSALYLCASSLDSPGELFFGEGSRLTVL.

The CDR3 loop is CASSVEEGGQPQHF. The CDR3 DNA reads TGTGCCAGCAGCGTAGAGGAGGGAGGTCAGCCCCAGCATTTT. The rearrangement links TRBV9 to TRBJ1-5; D gene uncertain. Trimming pared 0 bases from V and 6 bases from J, leaving 10 bases between. The CDR3 spans 14 residues. Germline V gene sequence: CDR1 SGDLS, CDR2 YYNGEE.